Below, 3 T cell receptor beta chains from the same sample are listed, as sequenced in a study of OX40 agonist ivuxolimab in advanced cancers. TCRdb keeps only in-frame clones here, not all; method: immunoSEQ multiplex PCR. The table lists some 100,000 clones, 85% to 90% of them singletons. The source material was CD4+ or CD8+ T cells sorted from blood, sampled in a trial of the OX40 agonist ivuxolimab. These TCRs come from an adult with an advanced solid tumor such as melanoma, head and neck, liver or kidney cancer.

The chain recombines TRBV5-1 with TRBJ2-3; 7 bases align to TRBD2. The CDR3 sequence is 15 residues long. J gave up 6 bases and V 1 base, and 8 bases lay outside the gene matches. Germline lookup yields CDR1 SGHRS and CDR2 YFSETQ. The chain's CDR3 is CASSLSGRGLDTQYF. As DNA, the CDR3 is TGCGCCAGCAGCTTGAGTGGGAGGGGTCTCGATACGCAGTATTTT. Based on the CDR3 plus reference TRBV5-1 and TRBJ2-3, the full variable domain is KAGVTQTPRYLIKTRGQQVTLSCSPISGHRSVSWYQQTPGQGLQFLFEYFSETQRNKGNFPGRFSGRQFSNSRSEMNVSTLELGDSALYLCASSLSGRGLDTQYFGPGTRLTVL.

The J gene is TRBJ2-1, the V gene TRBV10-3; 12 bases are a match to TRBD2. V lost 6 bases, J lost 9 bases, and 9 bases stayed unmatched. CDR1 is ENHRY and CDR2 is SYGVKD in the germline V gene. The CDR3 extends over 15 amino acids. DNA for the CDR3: TGTGCCATCAGACCGACTAGCGGGAGTAGTATTGAGCAGTTCTTC. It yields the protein CAIRPTSGSSIEQFF.

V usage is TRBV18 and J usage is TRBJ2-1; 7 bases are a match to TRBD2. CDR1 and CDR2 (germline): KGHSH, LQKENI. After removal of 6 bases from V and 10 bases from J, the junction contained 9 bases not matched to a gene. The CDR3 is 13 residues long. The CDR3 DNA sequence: TGTGCCAGCTCGGCAGAGGCTAGCGGCGAGCAGTTCTTC. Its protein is CASSAEASGEQFF.